A selection of T cell receptor beta chains follows, all from one sample in a study of cytomegalovirus exposure and HLA in healthy donors. Profiled with immunoSEQ multiplex PCR; TCRdb holds only in-frame clones, not every one. The sample includes some 64,000 clones, around 89% of them seen just once. What was sequenced was PBMCs. The source of these receptors is a man aged 25 to 45 in good health and CMV-seropositive. The CDR3 runs from the conserved cysteine through the conserved F or W. A D gene is named only where the DNA matches it firmly. Part of the rows lack a size; the others show once, few, many or a class for expanded clones.

V	size	J	D	DNA	CDR3
TRBV15	.	TRBJ2-7	.	TGTGCCACCAGCAGAGATCGTCTGTTGGTAGCGGAGTTAACCTACGAGCAGTACTTC	CATSRDRLLVAELTYEQYF
TRBV28	.	TRBJ1-5	.	TGTGCCAGCAGCCGAAGACAGGTCAATCAGCCCCAGCATTTT	CASSRRQVNQPQHF
TRBV11-2	few	TRBJ2-7	.	TGTGCCAGCAGTCGAACAGGGTCCCACGAGCAGTACTTC	CASSRTGSHEQYF
TRBV6-6	.	TRBJ1-1	TRBD1	TGTGCCAGCAGCCCCCGACAGACAGGGGTTTGTGAAGCTTTCTTT	CASSPRQTGVCEAFF
TRBV28	.	TRBJ2-2	TRBD2	TGTGCCAGCAGTCCCCCTCGGGGGGGACCAACGAACACCGGGGAGCTGTTTTTT	CASSPPRGGPTNTGELFF
TRBV19	once	TRBJ2-3	TRBD2	TGTGCCAGCGGGAGGGCCATGGGAGATACGCAGTATTTT	CASGRAMGDTQYF
TRBV4-2	.	TRBJ2-5	TRBD1	TGTGCCAGCAGCCAACACCCCGGGGACAGGGCGGCGGAGACCCAGTACTTC	CASSQHPGDRAAETQYF
TRBV11-3	.	TRBJ2-1	TRBD2	TGTGCCAGCAGCCCAGCGGGAGGGCCGAATGAGCAGTTCTTC	CASSPAGGPNEQFF
TRBV29-1	.	TRBJ2-4	TRBD1	TGCAGCGCGGCTGGGCTCCAGGGGGCGAACAACATTCAGTACTTC	CSAAGLQGANNIQYF
TRBV5-6	few	TRBJ1-1	TRBD1	TGTGCCAGCAGCTTGCTTACAGGGGGCTTCACTGAAGCTTTCTTT	CASSLLTGGFTEAFF
TRBV27	once	TRBJ2-2	TRBD2	TGTGCCAGCAGCGAAGCGGGACTGAACACCGGGGAGCTGTTTTTT	CASSEAGLNTGELFF
TRBV4-2	.	TRBJ2-1	TRBD2	TGTGCCAGCAGCCAAGGAGGGACTAGCCCCTACAATGAGCAGTTCTTC	CASSQGGTSPYNEQFF
TRBV11-2	.	TRBJ1-5	TRBD1	TGTGCCAGCAGCTTAGACAGAGGAGGGGGCAAGCATTTT	CASSLDRGGGKHF
TRBV5-4	.	TRBJ1-1	TRBD1	TGTGCCAGCAGCATCTCAGGGGGTCGCACTGAAGCTTTCTTT	CASSISGGRTEAFF
TRBV5-1	.	TRBJ2-7	.	TGCGCCAGCAGCCCGAAGTTCCCAGGGGAGCAGTACTTC	CASSPKFPGEQYF
TRBV28	.	TRBJ1-1	TRBD1	TGTGCCAGCAGTTTTGGACAGGGGCGAGGAGCTTTCTTT	CASSFGQGRGAFF
TRBV7-9	.	TRBJ2-6	.	TGTGCCAGCAGCTTAGGGGCTTCTGGGGCCAACGTCCTGACTTTC	CASSLGASGANVLTF
TRBV30	.	TRBJ1-2	.	TGTGCCTGGAGTGTATCCAGGGCAGTTTATGGCTACACCTTC	CAWSVSRAVYGYTF
TRBV7-9	once	TRBJ2-2	.	TGTGCCAGCAGCCGCATGTCCGGGACAACCGGGGAGCTGTTTTTT	CASSRMSGTTGELFF
TRBV5-1	.	TRBJ2-1	.	TGCGCCAGCAGCCCAACTACGCCCAATGAGCAGTTCTTC	CASSPTTPNEQFF
TRBV19	.	TRBJ2-7	.	TGTGCCAGTAGTATTCGGGGTCACGAGCAGTACTTC	CASSIRGHEQYF
TRBV18	.	TRBJ2-3	TRBD2	TGTGCCAGCTCACCACCGGGACTAGCGGGAGTCCTCACAGATACGCAGTATTTT	CASSPPGLAGVLTDTQYF
TRBV7-2	.	TRBJ1-6	.	TGTGCCAGCAGCTTAGGGCAGGCTGTACTTAGCTCCTATAATTCACCCCTCCACTTT	CASSLGQAVLSSYNSPLHF
TRBV5-1	.	TRBJ1-6	.	TGCGCCAGCAGCTCCAACTCCTATAATTCACCCCTCCACTTT	CASSSNSYNSPLHF
TRBV7-3	.	TRBJ2-5	TRBD2	TGTGCCAGCAGCTTAAGCGGGAGCTTCCAAGAGACCCAGTACTTC	CASSLSGSFQETQYF
TRBV28	once	TRBJ1-2	.	TGTGCCAGCAGCGGGACACTCTATGGCTACACCTTC	CASSGTLYGYTF
TRBV6-6	.	TRBJ2-1	.	TGTGCCAGCAGTTATAGGGACATCTACAATGAGCAGTTCTTC	CASSYRDIYNEQFF
TRBV4-3	.	TRBJ2-1	TRBD2	TGCGCCAGCAGCCAAGACCCGACTAGCGGGAGGGTGAATGAGCAGTTCTTC	CASSQDPTSGRVNEQFF
TRBV15	.	TRBJ2-2	TRBD2	TGTGCCACCAGCAGCCTTGGACTAGCGGGAATATCGTCCGGGGAGCTGTTTTTT	CATSSLGLAGISSGELFF
TRBV7-3	.	TRBJ2-3	TRBD1	TGTGCCAGCAGTCCTTTTGGACAGGATGGAGATACGCAGTATTTT	CASSPFGQDGDTQYF
TRBV5-4	.	TRBJ2-1	TRBD2	TGTGCCAGCAGATCGGGACTAGCTGACATACGGAATGAGCAGTTCTTC	CASRSGLADIRNEQFF
TRBV30	.	TRBJ1-5	.	TGTGCCTGGAGTTCCCACAATCAGCCCCAGCATTTT	CAWSSHNQPQHF
TRBV4-3	.	TRBJ1-2	TRBD1	TGCGCCAGCAGCCAACGGACAGGGGACGGCTACACCTTC	CASSQRTGDGYTF
TRBV7-9	.	TRBJ2-3	.	TGTGCCAGCAGCTCCAGACAGAGCACAGATACGCAGTATTTT	CASSSRQSTDTQYF
TRBV9	.	TRBJ2-3	.	TGTGCCAGCAGCCTAACTTGGGCGACAACAGATACGCAGTATTTT	CASSLTWATTDTQYF
TRBV4-3	.	TRBJ1-1	.	TGCGCCAGTGGAAGAGGGCGGGACACTGAAGCTTTCTTT	CASGRGRDTEAFF
TRBV19	.	TRBJ2-2	TRBD2	TGTGCCAGTACCGCTGCCGGGACTAGGAACACCGGGGAGCTGTTTTTT	CASTAAGTRNTGELFF
TRBV25-1	.	TRBJ2-3	TRBD1	TGTGCCAGCAGTGGAGCACAGGGGGCAAGGACAGATACGCAGTATTTT	CASSGAQGARTDTQYF
TRBV11-2	once	TRBJ2-7	TRBD2	TGTGCCAGCAGCACCCGTCCTAGCGGGAGGAACGAGCAGTACTTC	CASSTRPSGRNEQYF
TRBV9	.	TRBJ2-3	.	TGTGCCAGCAGCGTAGGGGTCGTGGGGGGAGGCGACACAGATACGCAGTATTTT	CASSVGVVGGGDTDTQYF
TRBV27	once	TRBJ2-2	TRBD2	TGTGCCAGCAGTTCATCCTTGACTAGCGCGTACACCGGGGAGCTGTTTTTT	CASSSSLTSAYTGELFF
TRBV27	.	TRBJ2-1	TRBD2	TGTGCCAGCAGTTTCCAGCGGGAGGGTGCCTACAATGAGCAGTTCTTC	CASSFQREGAYNEQFF
TRBV19	.	TRBJ2-1	TRBD2	TGTGCCAGTACTCCGACTAGCCTCTACAATGAGCAGTTCTTC	CASTPTSLYNEQFF
TRBV5-1	.	TRBJ2-1	TRBD2	TGCGCCAGCAGCTTGGGGGCGGGAGTAAGTAATGAGCAGTTCTTC	CASSLGAGVSNEQFF
TRBV11-2	.	TRBJ1-4	TRBD1	TGTGCCAGCAGCTTCTCAGGGACAGTGGTTGAAAAACTGTTTTTT	CASSFSGTVVEKLFF